These T cell receptor beta chains were read from a single sample in a study of CD8+ T cells in alopecia areata. Repertoires were generated with immunoSEQ multiplex PCR, while TCRdb's copy carries only in-frame clones and drops some. The data hold 200,000 to 250,000 clones, with more than 30% observed a single time. The material sequenced was CD4+ T cells sorted from blood, taken around week 31, from a patient treated with tofacitinib. Receptors originate from a human donor with alopecia areata. Both conserved end residues are part of each CDR3. Fields, in order: CDR3 length, clone size, J gene, V gene, D gene, CDR3 DNA, CDR3 protein. D genes are given only for firm matches. The size entry is marked missing in some rows and otherwise reads once, few, many or a size class.

cdr3_length: 15
clone_size: few
j_call: TRBJ2-5
v_call: TRBV4-1
d_call: TRBD2
cdr3_nt: TGCGCCAGCAGTCACAGACTAGCGGGGTCCCAGACCCAGTACTTC
cdr3_aa: CASSHRLAGSQTQYF

cdr3_length: 19
clone_size: NA
j_call: TRBJ2-6
v_call: TRBV4-1
d_call: NA
cdr3_nt: TGCGCCAGCAGCCAACTTGGGCAGGGGCGTCGCTCTGGGGCCAACGTCCTGACTTTC
cdr3_aa: CASSQLGQGRRSGANVLTF

cdr3_length: 10
clone_size: NA
j_call: TRBJ1-1
v_call: TRBV29-1
d_call: NA
cdr3_nt: TGCAGCGTCATGGGGGTTGAAGCTTTCTTT
cdr3_aa: CSVMGVEAFF

cdr3_length: 12
clone_size: few
j_call: TRBJ1-2
v_call: TRBV29-1
d_call: NA
cdr3_nt: TGCAGCATGTGGACTGAGAACTATGGCTACACCTTC
cdr3_aa: CSMWTENYGYTF

cdr3_length: 14
clone_size: NA
j_call: TRBJ2-7
v_call: TRBV29-1
d_call: NA
cdr3_nt: TGCAGCGTTGCCCCATCGGGCGAGGTCTACGAGCAGTACTTC
cdr3_aa: CSVAPSGEVYEQYF

cdr3_length: 14
clone_size: NA
j_call: TRBJ2-7
v_call: TRBV7-6
d_call: NA
cdr3_nt: TGTGCCAGCAGCAAGGGGCCTGGAACCTACGAGCAGTACTTC
cdr3_aa: CASSKGPGTYEQYF

cdr3_length: 17
clone_size: many
j_call: TRBJ2-1
v_call: TRBV5-1
d_call: TRBD1
cdr3_nt: TGCGCCAGCAGCTTGGTTCGGGACAGCCTCTCCTACAATGAGCAGTTCTTC
cdr3_aa: CASSLVRDSLSYNEQFF

cdr3_length: 16
clone_size: NA
j_call: TRBJ2-3
v_call: TRBV2
d_call: NA
cdr3_nt: TGTGCCAGCAGTGAAGCGCTGAGCCACAATCGGGATACGCAGTATTTT
cdr3_aa: CASSEALSHNRDTQYF

cdr3_length: 14
clone_size: few
j_call: TRBJ1-4
v_call: TRBV30
d_call: NA
cdr3_nt: TGTGCCTGGAAATGGGGAACGACTAATGAAAAACTGTTTTTT
cdr3_aa: CAWKWGTTNEKLFF

cdr3_length: 15
clone_size: few
j_call: TRBJ1-4
v_call: TRBV7-2
d_call: NA
cdr3_nt: TGTGCCAGCAGCTCGTCACAGGGAAAGGATGAAAAACTGTTTTTT
cdr3_aa: CASSSSQGKDEKLFF

cdr3_length: 14
clone_size: NA
j_call: TRBJ1-6
v_call: TRBV18
d_call: NA
cdr3_nt: TGTGCCAGCTCCATCGGGCTGCGGGATTCACCCCTCCACTTT
cdr3_aa: CASSIGLRDSPLHF

cdr3_length: 14
clone_size: few
j_call: TRBJ1-2
v_call: TRBV18
d_call: NA
cdr3_nt: TGTGCCAGCTCACCACGGACAGCTAACTATGGCTACACCTTC
cdr3_aa: CASSPRTANYGYTF

cdr3_length: 14
clone_size: few
j_call: TRBJ1-1
v_call: TRBV7-8
d_call: NA
cdr3_nt: TGTGCCAGCAGCTTAGGAGGGGGAAACACTGAAGCTTTCTTT
cdr3_aa: CASSLGGGNTEAFF

cdr3_length: 16
clone_size: NA
j_call: TRBJ2-3
v_call: TRBV5-1
d_call: TRBD2
cdr3_nt: TGCGCCAGCAGCCCGGGACTAGCTGGCCGCACAGATACGCAGTATTTT
cdr3_aa: CASSPGLAGRTDTQYF

cdr3_length: 14
clone_size: NA
j_call: TRBJ1-2
v_call: TRBV27
d_call: TRBD1
cdr3_nt: TGTGCCAGCAGTTCCCCGGGACAGGGGACTGGCTACACCTTC
cdr3_aa: CASSSPGQGTGYTF

cdr3_length: 17
clone_size: few
j_call: TRBJ1-2
v_call: TRBV6-1
d_call: TRBD1
cdr3_nt: TGTGCCAGCAGTGAACTCGGCAGGGGGCCGTCTAACTATGGCTACACCTTC
cdr3_aa: CASSELGRGPSNYGYTF

cdr3_length: 13
clone_size: NA
j_call: TRBJ2-7
v_call: TRBV28
d_call: TRBD1
cdr3_nt: TGTGCCAGCAGTTCCGGACAGGGGTACGAGCAGTACTTC
cdr3_aa: CASSSGQGYEQYF

cdr3_length: 16
clone_size: NA
j_call: TRBJ2-1
v_call: TRBV6-1
d_call: TRBD2
cdr3_nt: TGTGCCAGCAGCGAATCCGGGACTAGCGGGAAAAATGAGCAGTTCTTC
cdr3_aa: CASSESGTSGKNEQFF

cdr3_length: 15
clone_size: NA
j_call: TRBJ1-6
v_call: TRBV2
d_call: TRBD1
cdr3_nt: TGTGCCAGCAGGGTAGGGACAGGGGGCTACTCACCCCTCCACTTT
cdr3_aa: CASRVGTGGYSPLHF

cdr3_length: 14
clone_size: NA
j_call: TRBJ2-7
v_call: TRBV29-1
d_call: TRBD1
cdr3_nt: TGCAGCGTGGGATTGACAGGGGACACCTACGAGCAGTACTTC
cdr3_aa: CSVGLTGDTYEQYF

cdr3_length: 11
clone_size: few
j_call: TRBJ1-1
v_call: TRBV29-1
d_call: NA
cdr3_nt: TGCAGCGTTGTCGTCCTGACTGAAGCTTTCTTT
cdr3_aa: CSVVVLTEAFF

cdr3_length: 13
clone_size: few
j_call: TRBJ2-7
v_call: TRBV7-9
d_call: NA
cdr3_nt: TGTGCCAGCAGCCCCCAGGGGTTCAACGAGCAGTACTTC
cdr3_aa: CASSPQGFNEQYF

cdr3_length: 16
clone_size: few
j_call: TRBJ2-1
v_call: TRBV7-9
d_call: NA
cdr3_nt: TGTGCCAGCAGCCCCGCGGGGCAGCGGATCTACAATGAGCAGTTCTTC
cdr3_aa: CASSPAGQRIYNEQFF

cdr3_length: 15
clone_size: NA
j_call: TRBJ2-3
v_call: TRBV5-4
d_call: TRBD1
cdr3_nt: TGTGCCAGCAGCTTGCGACAGGGGATCACAGATACGCAGTATTTT
cdr3_aa: CASSLRQGITDTQYF

cdr3_length: 19
clone_size: few
j_call: TRBJ1-2
v_call: TRBV7-9
d_call: TRBD1
cdr3_nt: TGTGCCAGCAGCCCGCAAACCTGGACAGGGACTAGTGGAAGCTATGGCTACACCTTC
cdr3_aa: CASSPQTWTGTSGSYGYTF

cdr3_length: 13
clone_size: NA
j_call: TRBJ1-6
v_call: TRBV29-1
d_call: NA
cdr3_nt: TGCAGCGTTGCGGAAGGGTTTAATTCACCCCTCCACTTT
cdr3_aa: CSVAEGFNSPLHF

cdr3_length: 14
clone_size: NA
j_call: TRBJ1-2
v_call: TRBV25-1
d_call: NA
cdr3_nt: TGTGCCAGCAGTGGCCTCTGGTCTCAGGGTGGCTACACCTTC
cdr3_aa: CASSGLWSQGGYTF

cdr3_length: 16
clone_size: NA
j_call: TRBJ2-1
v_call: TRBV2
d_call: NA
cdr3_nt: TGTGCCAGCATTCAGAGCACTGCGAGCTCCTACAATGAGCAGTTCTTC
cdr3_aa: CASIQSTASSYNEQFF

cdr3_length: 15
clone_size: NA
j_call: TRBJ1-1
v_call: TRBV4-1
d_call: TRBD1
cdr3_nt: TGCGCCAGCAGCCTTCGACAGGGGGCGAACACTGAAGCTTTCTTT
cdr3_aa: CASSLRQGANTEAFF

cdr3_length: 15
clone_size: few
j_call: TRBJ2-5
v_call: TRBV11-2
d_call: TRBD2
cdr3_nt: TGTGCCAGCAGCTTAACCGGACTAGCGCAAGAGACCCAGTACTTC
cdr3_aa: CASSLTGLAQETQYF

cdr3_length: 19
clone_size: once
j_call: TRBJ1-2
v_call: TRBV15
d_call: NA
cdr3_nt: TGTGCCACCAGCAGAGATCGCGGGGTGTCCGGGGGAAGGGACTATGGCTACACCTTC
cdr3_aa: CATSRDRGVSGGRDYGYTF

cdr3_length: 14
clone_size: once
j_call: TRBJ2-5
v_call: TRBV9
d_call: TRBD1
cdr3_nt: TGTGCCAGCAGCAAGGACAGGGGGGAAGAGACCCAGTACTTC
cdr3_aa: CASSKDRGEETQYF

cdr3_length: 13
clone_size: NA
j_call: TRBJ1-2
v_call: TRBV9
d_call: NA
cdr3_nt: TGTGCCAGCTCCTTGGAGGGGACCTATGGCTACACCTTC
cdr3_aa: CASSLEGTYGYTF

cdr3_length: 16
clone_size: NA
j_call: TRBJ1-1
v_call: TRBV11-1
d_call: NA
cdr3_nt: TGTGCCAGCAGCTTCGACGTGACCCGAAGGAACACTGAAGCTTTCTTT
cdr3_aa: CASSFDVTRRNTEAFF

cdr3_length: 15
clone_size: NA
j_call: TRBJ2-6
v_call: TRBV30
d_call: NA
cdr3_nt: TGTGCCTGGAGTGTAGACAGAACTGGGGCCAACGTCCTGACTTTC
cdr3_aa: CAWSVDRTGANVLTF

cdr3_length: 12
clone_size: NA
j_call: TRBJ1-1
v_call: TRBV30
d_call: NA
cdr3_nt: TGTGCCTGGAGGTGGGGGAACACTGAAGCTTTCTTT
cdr3_aa: CAWRWGNTEAFF